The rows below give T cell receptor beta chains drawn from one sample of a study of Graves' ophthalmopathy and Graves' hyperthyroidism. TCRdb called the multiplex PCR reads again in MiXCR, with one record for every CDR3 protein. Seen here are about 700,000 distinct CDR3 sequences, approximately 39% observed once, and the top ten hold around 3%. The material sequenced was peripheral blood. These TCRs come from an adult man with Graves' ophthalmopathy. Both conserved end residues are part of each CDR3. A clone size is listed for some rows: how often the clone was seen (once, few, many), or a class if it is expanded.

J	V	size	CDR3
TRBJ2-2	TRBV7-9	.	CASSLPSSGNTGGLFF
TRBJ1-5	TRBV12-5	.	CASGLVGDGGIGQPQHF
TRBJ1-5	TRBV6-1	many	CASSSPVDSAAQHF
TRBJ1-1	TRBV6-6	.	CASSYSGGRLVF
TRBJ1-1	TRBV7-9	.	CASSLGIGEAFF
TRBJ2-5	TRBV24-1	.	CATSAGSYQETQYF
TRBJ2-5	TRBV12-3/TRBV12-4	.	CASSPKIEYQETQYF
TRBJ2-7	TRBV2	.	CASTVAGGYNEQYF
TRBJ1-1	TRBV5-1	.	CASRTGTGGALGEAFF
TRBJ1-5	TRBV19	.	CASSTHGQNQHF
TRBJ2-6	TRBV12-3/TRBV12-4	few	CASRPSVWNSGANVLTF
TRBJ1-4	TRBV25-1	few	CASSPPEWTDEKLFF
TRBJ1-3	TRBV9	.	CASSVALGQLGNTIYF
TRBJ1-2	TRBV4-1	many	CASSQGQGVIGGGYTF
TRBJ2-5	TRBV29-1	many	CSVERGLETQYF
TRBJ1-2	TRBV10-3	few	CASSMSYGYTF
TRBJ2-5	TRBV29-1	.	CSQGLGTGDIAETQYF
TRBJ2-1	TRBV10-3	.	CATGTGPNEQFF
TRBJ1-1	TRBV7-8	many	CASTSSGTNTEAFF
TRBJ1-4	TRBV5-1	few	CVRTGTANEKLFF
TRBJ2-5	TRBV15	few	CATSGGQGGETQYF
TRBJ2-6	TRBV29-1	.	CSSQGTGANVLTF
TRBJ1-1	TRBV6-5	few	CASSYSDRGPGEAFF
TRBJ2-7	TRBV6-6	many	CASSGTGRHEQYF
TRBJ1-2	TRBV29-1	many	CSVVTGEDYGYTF
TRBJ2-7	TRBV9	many	CASSVEGESYEQYF
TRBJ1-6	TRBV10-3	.	CAIRSASNSPLHF
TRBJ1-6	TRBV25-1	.	CAPEASPLHF
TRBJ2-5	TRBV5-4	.	CTSSLAISGGKETQYF
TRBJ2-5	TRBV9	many	CASSAPGGGETQYF
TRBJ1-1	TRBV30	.	CASETVDRSLNTEAFF
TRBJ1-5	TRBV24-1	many	CATSDLVADQPQHF
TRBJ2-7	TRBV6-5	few	CASSYSGSPYEQYF
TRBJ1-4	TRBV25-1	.	CASSERTGEPKLFF
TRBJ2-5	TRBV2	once	CASRQARGVIQETQYF
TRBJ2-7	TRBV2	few	CASSLTPGLAGGPGLNEQYF
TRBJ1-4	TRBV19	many	CASSSHPTGANEKLFF
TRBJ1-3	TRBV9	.	CASSPSLDSPTSGNTIYF
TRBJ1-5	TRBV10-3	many	CAISERDRSNQPQHF
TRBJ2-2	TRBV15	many	CATSRPGVGELFF
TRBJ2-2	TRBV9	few	CASSTPRGGLAGELFF
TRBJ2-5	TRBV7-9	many	CASSPHQETQYF